Shown below are 32 T cell receptor beta chains from a single sample sequenced in a study of cytomegalovirus exposure and HLA in healthy donors. Use of 60 Vbeta and 13 Jbeta primers characterized the PCR. Sequencing used immunoSEQ multiplex PCR; TCRdb keeps in-frame clones, though not all of them. The profile shows approximately 130,000 clones, 75% to 85% of them singletons. Material: PBMCs. The receptors here all came from a woman in her 40s in good health and CMV-seropositive.

CDR3 loop: CASSSRTGYEQFF. The CDR3 DNA is TGTGCCAGCAGTTCACGGACGGGGTATGAGCAGTTCTTC. The chain employs TRBV27 and TRBJ2-1; D perhaps matches TRBD2 (5 bases). Trimming removed 4 bases from V and 8 bases from J, with 12 bases in between. Germline V CDR1 and CDR2: MNHEY, SMNVEV (reference sequence). CDR3 length: 13 amino acids.

This rearrangement joins TRBV6-6 to TRBJ2-1, with 7 bases matching TRBD1. This CDR3 has 15 residues. V gave up 6 bases and J gave up 6 bases; unmatched junction bases: 11. Germline values: CDR1 MNHNY, CDR2 SVGAGI (reference sequence). CDR3 amino acids: CASSERQGVGNEQFF. The CDR3 nucleotides are TGTGCCAGCAGCGAAAGACAGGGAGTTGGCAATGAGCAGTTCTTC.

In this sample, this clone turned up once. This sequence joins TRBV18 and TRBJ1-5; maybe TRBD1 (6 bases). The germline gives CDR1 KGHSH, CDR2 LQKENI. Trimming took 4 bases from V and 2 from J, leaving 12 bases between them. The CDR3 consists of 15 residues. CDR3 sequence reads: CASSQTGYGNQPQHF. DNA of the CDR3: TGTGCCAGCTCACAGACAGGTTATGGCAATCAGCCCCAGCATTTT.

Only one count was recorded for this clone. CDR3 sequence: CASSYLAESTDTQYF. CDR3 coding DNA: TGTGCCAGCAGTTACCTAGCGGAAAGCACAGATACGCAGTATTTT. The chain links TRBV6-5 to TRBJ2-3; TRBD2 agrees at 7 bases. CDR1 is MNHEY and CDR2 is SVGAGI in the germline V gene. The trim removed 2 bases at V and 0 bases at J, leaving 2 bases unmatched. The CDR3 loop spans 15 amino acids.

The chain is built from TRBV5-4 and TRBJ2-2, with TRBD1 as a possible D gene (5 bases). CDR1 is SGHNT and CDR2 is YYREEE in the germline V gene (reference sequence). The CDR3 spans 17 residues. V was pared by 1 base and J by 1 base, with 14 bases between. CDR3 in amino acids: CASSLKTDSRNTGELFF. The DNA of the CDR3 is TGTGCCAGCAGCTTGAAGACAGATAGTAGGAACACCGGGGAGCTGTTTTTT. Full variable domain (outside the CDR3, taken from reference TRBV5-4 and TRBJ2-2): ETGVTQSPTHLIKTRGQQVTLRCSSQSGHNTVSWYQQALGQGPQFIFQYYREEENGRGNFPPRFSGLQFPNYSSELNVNALELDDSALYLCASSLKTDSRNTGELFFGEGSRLTVL.

This clone was counted a few times. The chain is built from TRBV25-1 and TRBJ2-1, with 7 bases that match TRBD1. With V trimmed by 4 bases and J by 6 bases, 9 bases remained unmatched. The CDR3 is made up of 15 amino acids. Germline V gene sequence: CDR1 MGHDK, CDR2 SYGVNS. The CDR3 bases are TGTGCCAGCAGTGGTCACAGGGGCGGTTTCAATGAGCAGTTCTTC. Residues: CASSGHRGGFNEQFF. The full variable domain, in which reference TRBV25-1 and TRBJ2-1 provide the parts outside the CDR3, is EADIYQTPRYLVIGTGKKITLECSQTMGHDKMYWYQQDPGMELHLIHYSYGVNSTEKGDLSSESTVSRIRTEHFPLTLESARPSHTSQYLCASSGHRGGFNEQFFGPGTRLTVL.

This chain joins TRBV9 and TRBJ1-3; 9 bases line up with TRBD1. CDR3 length: 16 residues. CDR1 and CDR2 from the germline V gene are SGDLS and YYNGEE. J lost 1 base, V lost 1 base, and 3 bases had no gene match. The CDR3 DNA reads TGTGCCAGCAGCGTATATGACAGGGGGTCTGGAAACACCATATATTTT. Its protein is CASSVYDRGSGNTIYF.

Worth noting for this clone: One junction end disagrees with the germline gene, perhaps due to a read error. This chain uses TRBV7-7 with TRBJ2-1; 11 bases line up with TRBD2. Germline values: CDR1 SSHAT, CDR2 FNYEAQ (reference sequence). CDR3 length: 17 residues. CDR3 region: CASSLSVLAGGYNEQFF. The CDR3 DNA reads as TGTGCTAGCAGCTTATCTGTCCTAGCGGGGGGATACAATGAGCAGTTCTTC.

This clone was recorded only once. The J gene is TRBJ2-1, the V gene TRBV5-4, with 10 bases identical to TRBD2. The germline V gene encodes CDR1 SGHNT and CDR2 YYREEE (reference sequence). V shed 0 bases, J shed 2 bases, and the junction held 2 bases outside the gene matches. This CDR3 is 16 amino acids long. The CDR3 protein is CASSLASGGAYNEQFF. The CDR3 bases are TGTGCCAGCAGCTTGGCTAGCGGGGGCGCCTACAATGAGCAGTTCTTC.

The rearrangement uses TRBV19 and TRBJ2-5; 7 bases are shared with TRBD1. The CDR3 totals 15 residues. The J segment lost 1 base and the V segment lost 1 base, leaving 3 bases of the junction unmatched. Germline V gene sequence: CDR1 LNHDA, CDR2 SQIVND (reference sequence). Written as DNA, the CDR3 is TGTGCCAGTAGTATAGGGACAGGCTTCCAAGAGACCCAGTACTTC. It is translated as CASSIGTGFQETQYF.

The chain uses TRBV4-3 and TRBJ2-3; D unclear. The CDR3 has 15 amino acids. Germline CDR1 reads LGHNA; CDR2 reads YSLEER. The V end lost 0 bases, the J end lost 7 bases, and 14 bases lay between the germline ends. This chain's CDR3 is CASSQDKAAVNTQYF. The CDR3 DNA sequence: TGCGCCAGCAGCCAAGATAAGGCGGCGGTAAATACGCAGTATTTT.

The table lists this clone with a count of one. Germline is not matched at one junction end, which may reflect a read error. This rearrangement joins TRBV7-2 to TRBJ2-6, with a weak D call TRBD1 (6 bases). The CDR3 consists of 15 residues. Germline V gene sequence: CDR1 SGHTA, CDR2 FQGNSA. CDR3 sequence: CASRPTGSGTNVLTF. CDR3 DNA: TGTGCCAGCAGACCTACAGGGTCTGGGACCAACGTCCTGACTTTC. Drawing the rest from reference TRBV7-2 and TRBJ2-6, the complete variable domain is GAGVSQSPSNKVTEKGKDVELRCDPISGHTALYWYRQSLGQGLEFLIYFQGNSAPDKSGLPSDRFSAERTGGSVSTLTIQRTQQEDSAVYLCASRPTGSGTNVLTFGAGSRLTVL.

This clone was picked up one time. The chain couples TRBV29-1 to TRBJ1-1; possible D gene TRBD1, 5 bases. The germline gives CDR1 SQVTM, CDR2 ANQGSEA. This CDR3 comprises 13 residues. Trimming removed 5 bases at V and 1 base at J, with 11 bases between. The CDR3 sequence is CSVKGQGNTEAFF. CDR3 nucleotides: TGCAGCGTTAAGGGGCAGGGGAACACTGAAGCTTTCTTT.

The chain employs TRBV30 and TRBJ1-1, with a tentative D call TRBD1 (6 bases). Germline V gene lookup returns CDR1 GTSNPN and CDR2 SVGIG (reference sequence). Between the trimmed V and J ends, which lost 4 bases and 3 bases, there was a span of 6 bases. CDR3 length: 11 residues. CDR3 sequence (DNA): TGTGCCTGGAAGGGGGACACTGAAGCTTTCTTT. Amino acids: CAWKGDTEAFF.

The rearrangement uses TRBV10-3 and TRBJ1-1; tentative D call: TRBD1 (5 bases). In germline, CDR1 is ENHRY, CDR2 SYGVKD. Trimming shortened V by 3 bases and J by 1 base, and 6 bases separated the two germline ends. This CDR3 has 13 amino acids. CDR3 in DNA: TGTGCCATCAGTGACAGGGCGAACACTGAAGCTTTCTTT. Translation: CAISDRANTEAFF.

V is TRBV6-5 and J is TRBJ2-1; weak D call: TRBD2 (6 bases). This CDR3 comprises 13 residues. Germline CDR1 MNHEY, CDR2 SVGAGI. With 6 bases removed from V and 9 bases from J, the gap between germline ends came to 15 bases. In DNA, the CDR3 is TGTGCCAGCAGGTACCTGGCCGGGGGTGAGCAGTTCTTC. Protein sequence: CASRYLAGGEQFF.

The V gene is TRBV6-5, the J gene TRBJ1-2; 8 bases align to TRBD1. The CDR3 totals 15 residues. Germline trimming cut 5 bases from V and 0 bases from J; bases unmatched to any gene: 5. CDR1 is MNHEY, CDR2 SVGAGI, per germline. CDR3 coding DNA: TGTGCCAGCAGTGGAGGGGACAGGTCTAACTATGGCTACACCTTC. It is translated as CASSGGDRSNYGYTF.

J is TRBJ1-5 and V is TRBV13; possible D gene TRBD1, 5 bases. V lost 3 bases to trimming and J lost 0 bases, with 6 bases between them. Looked up from germline, CDR1 is PRHDT and CDR2 is FYEKMQ (reference sequence). This CDR3 region has 14 residues. The CDR3 region has the DNA TGTGCCAGCAGCTTTAGGGGTAGCAATCAGCCCCAGCATTTT. Protein sequence: CASSFRGSNQPQHF. The entire variable domain, with the rest obtained from reference TRBV13 and TRBJ1-5, is as follows: AAGVIQSPRHLIKEKRETATLKCYPIPRHDTVYWYQQGPGQDPQFLISFYEKMQSDKGSIPDRFSAQQFSDYHSELNMSSLELGDSALYFCASSFRGSNQPQHFGDGTRLSIL.

V gene TRBV4-3 combines with J gene TRBJ2-5; D possibly corresponds to TRBD1 (5 bases). V shed 0 bases and J shed 1 base, with 6 bases lying between them. The CDR3 is made up of 14 amino acids. Germline lookup yields CDR1 LGHNA and CDR2 YSLEER. CDR3 DNA: TGCGCCAGCAGCCAAGAAGGGGCCCAAGAGACCCAGTACTTC. This encodes CASSQEGAQETQYF.

The chain employs TRBV10-3 and TRBJ2-7, with D possibly being TRBD2 (5 bases). In germline, CDR1 is ENHRY, CDR2 SYGVKD. Trimming took 7 bases from V and 7 from J, leaving 17 bases between them. The CDR3 totals 13 residues. The CDR3 DNA sequence: TGTGCCATCACTGGCGGGCAGTATACAGAGCAGTACTTC. This translates into CAITGGQYTEQYF.

The V and J genes are TRBV6-5 and TRBJ2-1; 8 bases fit TRBD2. CDR1 MNHEY and CDR2 SVGAGI come from the germline V gene. CDR3 length equals 13 residues. Trimming cost V 5 bases and J 8 bases; bases outside gene matches: 5. The CDR3 here is CASSSGGPDEQFF. As DNA, the CDR3 is TGTGCCAGCAGTAGCGGGGGCCCGGATGAGCAGTTCTTC.

On this clone itself: The same CDR3 can be traced to other DNA sequences in this sample. The rearrangement uses TRBV14 and TRBJ2-7, with D perhaps TRBD1 (5 bases). From germline, CDR1 is SGHDN and CDR2 FVKESK. Trimming cost V 4 bases and J 4 bases, with 8 bases left between them. This CDR3 has 12 amino acids. The CDR3 loop is CASSPQGYEQYF. As DNA, the CDR3 is TGTGCCAGCAGCCCCCAGGGATACGAGCAGTACTTC.

The chain couples TRBV18 to TRBJ1-2, with 10 bases fitting TRBD1. The junction had 9 bases not matched to a gene; V was cut back by 0 bases and J by 8 bases. Germline V CDR1 and CDR2: KGHSH, LQKENI. This CDR3 has 16 residues. The CDR3 spells CASSPPSGTGVYGYTF. CDR3 coding DNA: TGTGCCAGCTCACCACCGTCAGGGACAGGGGTTTACGGCTACACCTTC.

The chain is built from TRBV27 and TRBJ1-1; perhaps TRBD1 as D (6 bases). Germline V lookup: CDR1 MNHEY, CDR2 SMNVEV (reference sequence). The CDR3 is made up of 18 amino acids. V lost 6 bases and J 1 base, leaving 24 bases between the germline ends. CDR3 coding DNA: TGTGCCAGCAGCCGCAGGGACACCTCCTTAAGGGGGAACACTGAAGCTTTCTTT. Encoded protein: CASSRRDTSLRGNTEAFF.

The chain recombines TRBV30 with TRBJ1-5; 8 bases line up with TRBD1. Germline V gene data show CDR1 as GTSNPN and CDR2 as SVGIG (reference sequence). V lost 1 base and J lost 4; bases outside the gene matches: 6. The CDR3 totals 15 residues. The CDR3: CAWSGSGGRNQPQHF. The CDR3 nucleotides are TGTGCCTGGAGTGGATCAGGGGGCCGTAATCAGCCCCAGCATTTT.

The chain employs TRBV19 and TRBJ2-5; TRBD2 matches at 10 bases. CDR3 size: 15 residues. V gave up 7 bases and J gave up 6 bases; unmatched junction bases: 11. Germline lookup yields CDR1 LNHDA and CDR2 SQIVND (reference sequence). The CDR3 nucleotides read TGTGCCAGTACCCCCCGAGCGGGGGGGCCAAAGACCCAGTACTTC. It yields the protein CASTPRAGGPKTQYF.

This clone was seen a single time. The rearrangement uses TRBV5-6 and TRBJ1-2, with D possibly matching TRBD1 (5 bases). The V end lost 5 bases, the J end lost 3 bases, and 11 bases lay between the germline ends. The CDR3 has 13 amino acids. Germline assignment: CDR1 SGHDT and CDR2 YYEEEE. This CDR3 reads CASRADSYYGYTF. For the CDR3, the DNA is TGTGCCAGCAGGGCCGACAGCTACTATGGCTACACCTTC.

This clone has only one observation. V usage is TRBV10-1 and J usage is TRBJ2-3; D remains ambiguous. Germline assignment: CDR1 WNHNN and CDR2 SYGVQD (reference sequence). This CDR3 is 14 amino acids long. The V end lost 4 bases, the J end lost 4 bases, and 12 bases lay between the germline ends. The CDR3 DNA reads as TGCGCCAGCAGTGCAATACAGACATCAGATACGCAGTATTTT. Protein sequence: CASSAIQTSDTQYF.

This clone was counted once. V gene TRBV15 combines with J gene TRBJ2-2; 11 positions agree with TRBD2. The CDR3 runs to 15 residues. The ends lost 6 bases at V and 2 bases at J; junction bases unmatched: 2. Germline V gene data show CDR1 as LNHNV and CDR2 as YYDKDF (reference sequence). The CDR3 bases are TGTGCCACCAGGGGGACTAGCGGAAACACCGGGGAGCTGTTTTTT. Translating gives CATRGTSGNTGELFF. The full variable domain, its missing parts supplied by reference TRBV15 and TRBJ2-2, is DAMVIQNPRYQVTQFGKPVTLSCSQTLNHNVMYWYQQKSSQAPKLLFHYYDKDFNNEADTPDNFQSRRPNTSFCFLDIRSPGLGDTAMYLCATRGTSGNTGELFFGEGSRLTVL.

A single count supports this clone. The V call is TRBV7-8, the J call TRBJ1-1, with unresolved D. The germline V gene has CDR1 SGHVS and CDR2 FQNEAQ. This CDR3 contains 13 residues. V lost 2 bases to trimming and J lost 2 bases, with 6 bases between them. The CDR3 sequence is CASSLSRNTEAFF. The CDR3 bases are TGTGCCAGCAGCTTATCCAGAAACACTGAAGCTTTCTTT.

A few counts support this clone. The V and J genes are TRBV20-1 and TRBJ2-5; unclear D gene. Trimming removed 5 bases from V and 4 bases from J, with 8 bases in between. The CDR3 is 11 amino acids. The V gene's germline CDR1 is DFQATT and CDR2 SNEGSKA (reference sequence). The CDR3 DNA follows: TGCAGTGCTCAACATGGAGAGACCCAGTACTTC. Translating gives CSAQHGETQYF.

This clone was detected only a few times. The J gene is TRBJ1-1, the V gene TRBV7-9, with D tentatively TRBD1 (5 bases). The V end was cut by 3 bases, the J end by 11 bases, with 16 bases between. CDR1 and CDR2 (germline): SEHNR, FQNEAQ (reference sequence). This CDR3 contains 13 residues. The CDR3 region is CASSFDSGGKAFF. CDR3 DNA: TGTGCCAGCAGCTTTGACAGCGGGGGAAAGGCTTTCTTT.